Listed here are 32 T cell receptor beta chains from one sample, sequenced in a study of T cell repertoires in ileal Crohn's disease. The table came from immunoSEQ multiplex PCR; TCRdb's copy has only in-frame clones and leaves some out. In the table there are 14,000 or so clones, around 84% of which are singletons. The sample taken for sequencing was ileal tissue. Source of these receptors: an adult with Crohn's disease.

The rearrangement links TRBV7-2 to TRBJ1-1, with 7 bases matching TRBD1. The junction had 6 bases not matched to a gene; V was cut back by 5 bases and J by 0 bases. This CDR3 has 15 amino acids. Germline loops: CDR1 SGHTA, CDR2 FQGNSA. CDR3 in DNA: TGTGCCAGCAGCGGTAAACAGGGGATGAACACTGAAGCTTTCTTT. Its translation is CASSGKQGMNTEAFF.

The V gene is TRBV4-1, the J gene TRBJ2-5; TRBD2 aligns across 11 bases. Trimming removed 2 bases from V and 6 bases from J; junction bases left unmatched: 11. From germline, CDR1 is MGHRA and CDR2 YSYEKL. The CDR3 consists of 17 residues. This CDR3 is CASSQRGTSGVPKTQYF. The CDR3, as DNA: TGCGCCAGCAGCCAAAGAGGGACTAGCGGTGTTCCAAAGACCCAGTACTTC.

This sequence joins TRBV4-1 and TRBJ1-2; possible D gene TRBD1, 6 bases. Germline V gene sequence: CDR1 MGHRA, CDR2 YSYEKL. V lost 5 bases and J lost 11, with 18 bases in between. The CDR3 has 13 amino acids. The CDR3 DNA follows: TGCGCCAGCAGCGACACAGGGAGGGGTTATTACACCTTC. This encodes CASSDTGRGYYTF.

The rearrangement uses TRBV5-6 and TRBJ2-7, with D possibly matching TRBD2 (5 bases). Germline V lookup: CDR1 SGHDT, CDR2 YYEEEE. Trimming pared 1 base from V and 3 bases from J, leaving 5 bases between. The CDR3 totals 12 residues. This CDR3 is CASSLRGYEQYF. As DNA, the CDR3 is TGTGCCAGCAGCTTGCGGGGCTACGAGCAGTACTTC. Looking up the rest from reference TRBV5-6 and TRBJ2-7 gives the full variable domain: DAGVTQSPTHLIKTRGQQVTLRCSPKSGHDTVSWYQQALGQGPQFIFQYYEEEERQRGNFPDRFSGHQFPNYSSELNVNALLLGDSALYLCASSLRGYEQYFGPGTRLTVT.

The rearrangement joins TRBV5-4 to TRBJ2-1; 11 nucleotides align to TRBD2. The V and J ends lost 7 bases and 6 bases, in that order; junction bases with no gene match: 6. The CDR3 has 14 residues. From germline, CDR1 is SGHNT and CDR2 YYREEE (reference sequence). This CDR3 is CASGGLAGFNEQFF. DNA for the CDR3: TGTGCCAGCGGCGGACTAGCGGGTTTCAATGAGCAGTTCTTC. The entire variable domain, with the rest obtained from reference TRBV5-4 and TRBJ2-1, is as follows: ETGVTQSPTHLIKTRGQQVTLRCSSQSGHNTVSWYQQALGQGPQFIFQYYREEENGRGNFPPRFSGLQFPNYSSELNVNALELDDSALYLCASGGLAGFNEQFFGPGTRLTVL.

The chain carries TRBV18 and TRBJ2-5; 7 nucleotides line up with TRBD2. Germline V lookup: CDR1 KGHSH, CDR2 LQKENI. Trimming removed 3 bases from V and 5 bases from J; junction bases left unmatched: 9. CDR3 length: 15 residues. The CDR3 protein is CASSPAGYGGETQYF. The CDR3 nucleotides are TGTGCCAGCTCACCGGCCGGGTACGGGGGGGAGACCCAGTACTTC.

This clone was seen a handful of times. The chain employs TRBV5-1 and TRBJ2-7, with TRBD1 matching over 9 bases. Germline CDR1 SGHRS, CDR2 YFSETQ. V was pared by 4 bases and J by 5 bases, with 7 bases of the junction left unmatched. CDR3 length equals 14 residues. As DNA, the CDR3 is TGCGCCAGCAGCCTCCAGACAGGGGGTAACGAGCAGTACTTC. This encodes CASSLQTGGNEQYF.

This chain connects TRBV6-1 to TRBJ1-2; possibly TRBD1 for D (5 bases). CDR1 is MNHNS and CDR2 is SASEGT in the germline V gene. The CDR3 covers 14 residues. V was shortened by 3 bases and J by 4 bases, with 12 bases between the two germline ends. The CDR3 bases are TGTGCCAGCAGTGAGAAGCTGGGGCCCTATGGCTACACCTTC. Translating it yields CASSEKLGPYGYTF.

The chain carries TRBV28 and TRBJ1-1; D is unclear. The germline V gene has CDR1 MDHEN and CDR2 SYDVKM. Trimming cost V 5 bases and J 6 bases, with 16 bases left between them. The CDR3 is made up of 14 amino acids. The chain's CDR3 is CASSGQHRLAEAFF. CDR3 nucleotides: TGTGCCAGCAGTGGTCAACATCGTCTGGCTGAAGCTTTCTTT.

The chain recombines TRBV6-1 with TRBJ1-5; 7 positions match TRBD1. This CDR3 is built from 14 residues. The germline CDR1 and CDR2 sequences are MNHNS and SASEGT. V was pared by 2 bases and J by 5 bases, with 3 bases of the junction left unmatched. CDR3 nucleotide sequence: TGTGCCAGCAGTGAAAACAGGGGAGATCAGCCCCAGCATTTT. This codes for CASSENRGDQPQHF.

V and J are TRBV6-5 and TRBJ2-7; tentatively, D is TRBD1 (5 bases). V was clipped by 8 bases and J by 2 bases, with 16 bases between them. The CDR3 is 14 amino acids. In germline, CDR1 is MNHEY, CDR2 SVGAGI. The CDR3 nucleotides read TGTGCCAGCCCTTTTCGTAGGGGCCCCTACGAGCAGTACTTC. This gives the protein CASPFRRGPYEQYF.

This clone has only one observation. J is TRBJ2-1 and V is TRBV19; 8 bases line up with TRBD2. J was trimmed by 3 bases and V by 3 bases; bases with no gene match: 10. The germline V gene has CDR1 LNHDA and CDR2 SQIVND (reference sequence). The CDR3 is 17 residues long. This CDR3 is CASSISQGAGVYNEQFF. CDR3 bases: TGTGCCAGTAGTATCAGTCAGGGAGCGGGGGTCTACAATGAGCAGTTCTTC.

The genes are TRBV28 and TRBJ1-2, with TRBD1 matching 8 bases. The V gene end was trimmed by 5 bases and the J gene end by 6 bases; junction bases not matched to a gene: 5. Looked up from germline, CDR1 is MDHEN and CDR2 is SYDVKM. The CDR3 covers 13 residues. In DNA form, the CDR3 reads TGTGCCAGCAGTAGACCACAGGGGGATGGCTACACCTTC. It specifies CASSRPQGDGYTF.

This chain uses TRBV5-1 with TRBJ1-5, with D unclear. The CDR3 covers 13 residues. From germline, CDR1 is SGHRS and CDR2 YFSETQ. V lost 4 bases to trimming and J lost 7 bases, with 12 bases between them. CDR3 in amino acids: CASSGGLDQPQHF. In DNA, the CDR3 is TGCGCCAGCAGCGGAGGTCTAGACCAGCCCCAGCATTTT. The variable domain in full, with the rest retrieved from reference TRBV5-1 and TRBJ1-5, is KAGVTQTPRYLIKTRGQQVTLSCSPISGHRSVSWYQQTPGQGLQFLFEYFSETQRNKGNFPGRFSGRQFSNSRSEMNVSTLELGDSALYLCASSGGLDQPQHFGDGTRLSIL.

CDR3 loop: CASSWTGGTETQYF. CDR3 sequence (DNA): TGTGCCAGCAGTTGGACAGGGGGCACAGAGACCCAGTACTTC. V is TRBV6-4 and J is TRBJ2-5, with 11 nucleotides matching TRBD1. This CDR3 has 14 amino acids. Germline values: CDR1 MRHNA, CDR2 SNTAGT. V shed 5 bases and J 4 bases; nucleotides not matched to a gene: 3.

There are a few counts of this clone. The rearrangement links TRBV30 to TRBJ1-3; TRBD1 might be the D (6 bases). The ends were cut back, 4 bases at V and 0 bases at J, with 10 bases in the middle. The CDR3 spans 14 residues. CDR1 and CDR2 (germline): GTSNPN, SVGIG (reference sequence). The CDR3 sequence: CAWNPGDSGNTIYF. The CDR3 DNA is TGTGCCTGGAACCCAGGGGACTCTGGAAACACCATATATTTT.

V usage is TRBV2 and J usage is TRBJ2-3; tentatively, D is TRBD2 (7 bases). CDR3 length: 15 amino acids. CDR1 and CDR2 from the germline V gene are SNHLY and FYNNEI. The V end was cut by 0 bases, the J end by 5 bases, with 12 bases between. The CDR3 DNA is TGTGCCAGCAGTGAAGCGGGGGGGCGGCGAGATACGCAGTATTTT. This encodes CASSEAGGRRDTQYF.

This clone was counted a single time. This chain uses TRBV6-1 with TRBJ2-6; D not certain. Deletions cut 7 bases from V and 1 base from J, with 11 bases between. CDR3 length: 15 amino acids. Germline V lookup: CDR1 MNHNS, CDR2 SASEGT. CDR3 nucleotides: TGTGCCAGCACCGGTTACTTTTCTGGGGCCAACGTCCTGACTTTC. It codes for CASTGYFSGANVLTF.

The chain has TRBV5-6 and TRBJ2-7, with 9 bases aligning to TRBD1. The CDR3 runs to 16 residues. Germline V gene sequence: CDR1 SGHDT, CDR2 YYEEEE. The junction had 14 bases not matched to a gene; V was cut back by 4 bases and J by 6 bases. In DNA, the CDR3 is TGTGCCAGCAGCCCCGACCCGGGACAGGGAGCCGGCGAGCAGTACTTC. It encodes CASSPDPGQGAGEQYF.

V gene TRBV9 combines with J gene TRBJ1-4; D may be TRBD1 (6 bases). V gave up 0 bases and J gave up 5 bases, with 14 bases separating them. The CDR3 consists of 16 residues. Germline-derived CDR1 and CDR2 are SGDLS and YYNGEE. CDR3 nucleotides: TGTGCCAGCAGCGTAGGGGTGGACAGTAGGAATGAAAAACTGTTTTTT. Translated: CASSVGVDSRNEKLFF.

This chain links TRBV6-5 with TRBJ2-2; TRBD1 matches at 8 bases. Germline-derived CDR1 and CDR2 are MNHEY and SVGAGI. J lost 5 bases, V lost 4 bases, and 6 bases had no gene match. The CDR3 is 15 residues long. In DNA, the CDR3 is TGTGCCAGCAGTTTCGACAGGGGAGGTACCGGGGAGCTGTTTTTT. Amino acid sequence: CASSFDRGGTGELFF.

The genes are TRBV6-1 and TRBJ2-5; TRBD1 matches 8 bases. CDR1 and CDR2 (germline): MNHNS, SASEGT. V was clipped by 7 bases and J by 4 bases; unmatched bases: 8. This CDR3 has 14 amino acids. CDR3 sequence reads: CASKARTGTETQYF. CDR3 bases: TGTGCCAGCAAGGCCCGGACAGGGACAGAGACCCAGTACTTC.

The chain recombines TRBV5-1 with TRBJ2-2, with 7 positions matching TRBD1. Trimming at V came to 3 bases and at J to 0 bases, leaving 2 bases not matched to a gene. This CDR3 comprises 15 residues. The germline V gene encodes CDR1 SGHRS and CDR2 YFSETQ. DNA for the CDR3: TGCGCCAGCAGCTACGGACAGGCGAACACCGGGGAGCTGTTTTTT. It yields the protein CASSYGQANTGELFF.

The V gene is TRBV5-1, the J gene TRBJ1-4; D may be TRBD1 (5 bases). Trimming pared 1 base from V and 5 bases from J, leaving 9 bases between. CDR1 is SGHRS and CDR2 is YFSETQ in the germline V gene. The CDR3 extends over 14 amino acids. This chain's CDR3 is CASSLSGGNEKLFF. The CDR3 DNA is TGCGCCAGCAGCTTGTCGGGGGGGAATGAAAAACTGTTTTTT.

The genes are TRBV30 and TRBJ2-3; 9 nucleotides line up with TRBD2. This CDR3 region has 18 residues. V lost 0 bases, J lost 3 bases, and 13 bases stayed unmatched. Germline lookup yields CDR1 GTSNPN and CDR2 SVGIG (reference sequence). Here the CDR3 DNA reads TGTGCCTGGAGTGTATTTAGCGGGAGTTTCGAATTGACAGATACGCAGTATTTT. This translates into CAWSVFSGSFELTDTQYF. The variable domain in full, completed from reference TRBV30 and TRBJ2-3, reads SQTIHQWPATLVQPVGSPLSLECTVEGTSNPNLYWYRQAAGRGLQLLFYSVGIGQISSEVPQNLSASRPQDRQFILSSKKLLLSDSGFYLCAWSVFSGSFELTDTQYFGPGTRLTVL.

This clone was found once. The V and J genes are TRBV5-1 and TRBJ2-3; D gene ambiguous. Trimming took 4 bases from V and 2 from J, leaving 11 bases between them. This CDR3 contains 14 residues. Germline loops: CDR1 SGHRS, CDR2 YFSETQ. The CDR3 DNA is TGCGCCAGCAGCGCTGGTCTAGACACAGATACGCAGTATTTT. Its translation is CASSAGLDTDTQYF.

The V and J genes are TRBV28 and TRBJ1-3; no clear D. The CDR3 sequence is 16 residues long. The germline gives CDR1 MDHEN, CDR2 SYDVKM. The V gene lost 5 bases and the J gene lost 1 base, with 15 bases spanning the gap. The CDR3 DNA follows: TGTGCCAGCAGTCCCCATGGAGGGTCATCTGGAAACACCATATATTTT. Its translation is CASSPHGGSSGNTIYF.

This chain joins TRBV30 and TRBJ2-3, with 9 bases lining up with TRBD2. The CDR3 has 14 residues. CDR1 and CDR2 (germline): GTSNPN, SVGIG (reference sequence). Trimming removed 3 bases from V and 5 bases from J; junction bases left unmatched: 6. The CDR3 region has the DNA TGTGCCTGGAGCCTAGCGGGGTTCAAAGATACGCAGTATTTT. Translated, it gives CAWSLAGFKDTQYF. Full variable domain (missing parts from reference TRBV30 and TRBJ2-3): SQTIHQWPATLVQPVGSPLSLECTVEGTSNPNLYWYRQAAGRGLQLLFYSVGIGQISSEVPQNLSASRPQDRQFILSSKKLLLSDSGFYLCAWSLAGFKDTQYFGPGTRLTVL.

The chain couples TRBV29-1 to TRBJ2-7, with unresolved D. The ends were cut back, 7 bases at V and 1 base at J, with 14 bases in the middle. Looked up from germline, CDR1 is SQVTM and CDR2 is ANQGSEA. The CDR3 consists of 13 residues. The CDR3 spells CSGRLEPSYEQYF. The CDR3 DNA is TGCAGCGGAAGACTTGAACCTTCCTACGAGCAGTACTTC.

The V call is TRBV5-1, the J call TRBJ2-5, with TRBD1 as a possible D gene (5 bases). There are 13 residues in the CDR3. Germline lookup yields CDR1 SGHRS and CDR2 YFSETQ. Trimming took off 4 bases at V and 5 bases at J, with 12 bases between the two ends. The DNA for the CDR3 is TGCGCCAGCAGCACAGGTCTAGGGGAGACCCAGTACTTC. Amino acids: CASSTGLGETQYF.

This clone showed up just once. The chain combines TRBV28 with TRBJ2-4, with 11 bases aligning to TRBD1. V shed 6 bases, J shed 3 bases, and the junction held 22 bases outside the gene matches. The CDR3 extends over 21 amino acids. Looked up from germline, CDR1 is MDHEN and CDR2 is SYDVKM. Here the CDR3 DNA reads TGTGCCAGCAGGACTACATCTTTCCGGGACAGGGGGGTATGGGGCAAAAACATTCAGTACTTC. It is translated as CASRTTSFRDRGVWGKNIQYF.

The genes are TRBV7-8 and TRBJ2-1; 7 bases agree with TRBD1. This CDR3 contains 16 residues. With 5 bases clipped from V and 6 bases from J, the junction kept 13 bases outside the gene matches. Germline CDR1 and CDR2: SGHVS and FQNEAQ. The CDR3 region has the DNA TGTGCCAGCAGCCCTAGGTTGGGGACAGCCCTCAATGAGCAGTTCTTC. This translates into CASSPRLGTALNEQFF.